The entry that follows covers one T cell receptor beta chain sequence. Data came from immunoSEQ multiplex PCR; TCRdb stores just in-frame clones and leaves some out. The profile shows approximately 490,000 clones, about nine tenths of them singletons. Participant-given clinical history determined each cohort assignment. This entry belongs to a study of blood T cell repertoires in COVID-19. Trimming stripped 1 base from V and 9 bases from J, with 10 bases between. Germline V gene sequence: CDR1 MGHDK, CDR2 SYGVNS. CDR3 size: 14 residues. The sequencing input was PBMCs or T cells enriched from blood (not recorded which). V is TRBV25-1 and J is TRBJ1-6, with D possibly TRBD1 on 5 matching bases. The TCR sequence derives from a young woman who had recovered from COVID-19. Written as DNA, the CDR3 is TGTGCCAGCAGTGAATTGGGGGGGAGTTCACCCCTCCACTTT. This sequence encodes CASSELGGSSPLHF.